This entry features one TCR beta chain sequence. This entry is derived from a study of CD8 T cells in Susac syndrome. The V gene lost 6 bases and the J gene lost 4 bases, with 10 bases spanning the gap. This CDR3 is 13 amino acids long. The V gene's germline CDR1 is SEHNR and CDR2 FQNEAQ (reference sequence). Random hexamers were used to reverse transcribe the RNA input (about 0.5 to 1 ug). Amplification of TCR beta CDR3 by immunoSEQ multiplex PCR spanned 54 Vbeta and 13 Jbeta. Via MiXCR, TCRdb re-called the immunoSEQ multiplex PCR reads, giving one row per CDR3 protein. The repertoire includes about 66,000 distinct CDR3 sequences, approximately 93% of them detected once, and 0.5% to 0.6% sits in the top ten.

This clonotype was sampled from a human donor with multiple sclerosis. The sequenced sample was CD8+ T cells from PBMCs. The chain is built from TRBV7-9 and TRBJ2-1, with D perhaps given as TRBD1 or TRBD2 (6 bases each). CDR3 protein: CASRGGRYNEQFF. The CDR3 DNA follows: TGTGCCAGCAGGGGGGGCCGGTACAATGAGCAGTTCTTC. Together with reference TRBV7-9 and TRBJ2-1, the CDR3 gives the full variable domain: DTGVSQNPRHKITKRGQNVTFRCDPISEHNRLYWYRQTLGQGPEFLTYFQNEAQLEKSRLLSDRFSAERPKGSFSTLEIQRTEQGDSAMYLCASRGGRYNEQFFGPGTRLTVL.